This TCR beta chain was retrieved from a study of OX40 agonist ivuxolimab in advanced cancers. Germline CDR1 and CDR2: MNHEY and SVGAGI. The CDR3 loop spans 16 amino acids. The germline V and J ends were trimmed by 4 bases and 10 bases, with 23 bases remaining between them. Some clones are missing from TCRdb's copy, which holds only in-frame ones; the method was immunoSEQ multiplex PCR. The sample yields roughly 63,000 clones, 80% to 90% seen once. The count of this clone is one. This rearrangement joins TRBV6-5 to TRBJ2-1, with D perhaps TRBD1 or TRBD2 (5 bases each). This specimen consisted of CD4+ or CD8+ T cells sorted from blood, obtained in a trial of the OX40 agonist ivuxolimab. The sequence derives from an adult with an advanced solid tumor such as melanoma, head and neck, liver or kidney cancer. The CDR3 DNA reads as TGTGCCAGCAGTTCCCCCGGCAGGGAGTCCGGGCGGGAGCAGTTCTTC. Translated, it gives CASSSPGRESGREQFF.